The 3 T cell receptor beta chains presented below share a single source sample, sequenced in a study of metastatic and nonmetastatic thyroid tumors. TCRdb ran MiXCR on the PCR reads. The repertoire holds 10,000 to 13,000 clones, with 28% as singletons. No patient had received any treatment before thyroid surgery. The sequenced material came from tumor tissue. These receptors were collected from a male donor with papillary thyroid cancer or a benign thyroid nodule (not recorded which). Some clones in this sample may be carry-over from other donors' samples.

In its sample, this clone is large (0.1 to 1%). CDR3 sequence reads: CASSEIIGRAGEQFF. The CDR3 DNA reads as TGTGCCAGCAGTGAAATCATCGGACGAGCAGGTGAGCAGTTCTTC. The chain has TRBV6-1 and TRBJ2-1; D remains unclear. The CDR3 spans 15 residues. Germline values: CDR1 MNHNS, CDR2 SASEGT. V gave up 2 bases and J gave up 9 bases, with 17 bases separating them.

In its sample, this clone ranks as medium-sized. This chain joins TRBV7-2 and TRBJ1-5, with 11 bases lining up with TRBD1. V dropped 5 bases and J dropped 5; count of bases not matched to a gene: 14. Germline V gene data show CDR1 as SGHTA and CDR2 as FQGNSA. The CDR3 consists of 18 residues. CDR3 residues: CASSPHRTGTGGYQPQHF. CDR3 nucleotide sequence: TGTGCCAGCAGCCCACATCGAACCGGGACAGGGGGTTATCAGCCCCAGCATTTT.

As DNA, the CDR3 is TGCGCCAGCAGCTTGGCAGGGATTGGAGGCTACACCTTC. Translating it yields CASSLAGIGGYTF. This chain joins TRBV5-1 and TRBJ1-2; weak D call: TRBD1 (5 bases). Trimming stripped 0 bases from V and 8 bases from J, with 11 bases between. The V gene's germline CDR1 is SGHRS and CDR2 YFSETQ. This CDR3 comprises 13 residues. The whole variable domain, remainder taken from reference TRBV5-1 and TRBJ1-2, is KAGVTQTPRYLIKTRGQQVTLSCSPISGHRSVSWYQQTPGQGLQFLFEYFSETQRNKGNFPGRFSGRQFSNSRSEMNVSTLELGDSALYLCASSLAGIGGYTFGSGTRLTVV.